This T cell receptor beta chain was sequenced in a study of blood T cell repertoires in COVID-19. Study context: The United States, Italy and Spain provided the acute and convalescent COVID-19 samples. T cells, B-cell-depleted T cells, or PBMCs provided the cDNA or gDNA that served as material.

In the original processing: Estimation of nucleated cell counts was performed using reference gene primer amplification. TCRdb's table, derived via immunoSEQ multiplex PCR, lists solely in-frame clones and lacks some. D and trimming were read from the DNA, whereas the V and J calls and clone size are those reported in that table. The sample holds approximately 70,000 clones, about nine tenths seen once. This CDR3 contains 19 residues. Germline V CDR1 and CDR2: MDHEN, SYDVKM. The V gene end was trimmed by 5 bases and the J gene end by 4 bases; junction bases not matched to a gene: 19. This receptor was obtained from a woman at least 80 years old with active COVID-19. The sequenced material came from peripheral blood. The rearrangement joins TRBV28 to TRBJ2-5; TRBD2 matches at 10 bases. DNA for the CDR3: TGTGCCAGCAGTCCCCGGGTAGCGGGAGGTATAGTTGGCGGAGAGACCCAGTACTTC. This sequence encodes CASSPRVAGGIVGGETQYF. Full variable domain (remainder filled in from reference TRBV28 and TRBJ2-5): DVKVTQSSRYLVKRTGEKVFLECVQDMDHENMFWYRQDPGLGLRLIYFSYDVKMKEKGDIPEGYSVSREKKERFSLILESASTNQTSMYLCASSPRVAGGIVGGETQYFGPGTRLLVL.